A single sample gave rise to the 5 T cell receptor beta chains below, sequenced in a study of CD8 T cells in Susac syndrome. RNA was extracted with the RNeasy kit, and a quantity of 0.5 to 1 ug was reverse transcribed using random hexamers. TCRdb analysed the immunoSEQ multiplex PCR reads with MiXCR anew, one entry per CDR3 protein. The top ten clones hold about 0.088% of a sample with over 150,000 distinct CDR3 sequences, over 85% of them seen once. The material sequenced was CD4+ T cells from PBMCs. The receptors shown here come from a human donor with multiple sclerosis.

V is TRBV3-1 and J is TRBJ2-2; perhaps TRBD2 as D (5 bases). The germline CDR1 and CDR2 sequences are LGHDT and YNNKEL (reference sequence). The CDR3 is made up of 15 amino acids. Trimming left V 5 bases short and J 6 bases short, with 16 bases between. The CDR3 reads CASSEARGLAGELFF. DNA of the CDR3: TGTGCCAGCAGCGAGGCGCGCGGGTTGGCCGGGGAGCTGTTTTTT.

The V gene is TRBV6-6, the J gene TRBJ1-5; D is perhaps TRBD1 (5 bases). CDR3 length: 14 residues. Germline CDR1 reads MNHNY; CDR2 reads SVGAGI (reference sequence). The germline V and J ends were trimmed by 10 bases and 1 base, with 14 bases remaining between them. CDR3 amino acids: CATEDISSNQPQHF. CDR3 nucleotide sequence: TGTGCCACGGAGGACATTTCGAGCAATCAGCCCCAGCATTTT.

The V call is TRBV11-2, the J call TRBJ1-5; no reliable D call. The CDR3 consists of 13 residues. With 2 bases removed from V and 5 bases from J, the gap between germline ends came to 7 bases. The germline V gene has CDR1 SGHAT and CDR2 FQNNGV. DNA for the CDR3: TGTGCCAGCAGCTTAAACACGGATCAGCCCCAGCATTTT. This encodes CASSLNTDQPQHF.

The V call is TRBV6-1, the J call TRBJ2-2, with D unclear. The V and J ends lost 7 bases and 5 bases respectively, with 14 bases between them. CDR1 is MNHNS and CDR2 is SASEGT in the germline V gene. This CDR3 is built from 14 residues. The CDR3 bases are TGTGCCAGCAAAATAGTGGTTGGGACCGGGGAGCTGTTTTTT. Its translation is CASKIVVGTGELFF.

V and J are TRBV29-1 and TRBJ1-2; tentatively, D is TRBD1 (6 bases). Per the germline V gene, CDR1 is SQVTM and CDR2 is ANQGSEA. The V gene lost 0 bases and the J gene lost 8 bases, with 19 bases spanning the gap. The CDR3 contains 15 residues. CDR3 loop: CSVEDITGSMSGYTF. Here the CDR3 DNA reads TGCAGCGTTGAAGATATAACAGGGAGTATGAGCGGCTACACCTTC.